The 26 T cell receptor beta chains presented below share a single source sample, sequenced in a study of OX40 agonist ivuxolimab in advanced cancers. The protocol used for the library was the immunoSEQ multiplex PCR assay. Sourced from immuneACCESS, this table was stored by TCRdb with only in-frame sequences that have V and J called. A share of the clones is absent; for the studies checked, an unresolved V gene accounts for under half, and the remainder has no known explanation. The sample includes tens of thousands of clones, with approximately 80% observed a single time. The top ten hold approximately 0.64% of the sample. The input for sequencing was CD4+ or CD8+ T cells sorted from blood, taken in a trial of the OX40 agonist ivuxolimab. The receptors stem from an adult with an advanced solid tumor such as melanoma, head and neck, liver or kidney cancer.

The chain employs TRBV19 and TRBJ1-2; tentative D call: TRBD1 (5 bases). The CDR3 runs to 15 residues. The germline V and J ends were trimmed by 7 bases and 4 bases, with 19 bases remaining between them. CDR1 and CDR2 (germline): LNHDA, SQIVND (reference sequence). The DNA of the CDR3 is TGTGCCAGTACCACCCGGGACCGAGCTCCCTATGGCTACACCTTC. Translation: CASTTRDRAPYGYTF. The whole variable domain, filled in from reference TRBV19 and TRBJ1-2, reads DGGITQSPKYLFRKEGQNVTLSCEQNLNHDAMYWYRQDPGQGLRLIYYSQIVNDFQKGDIAEGYSVSREKKESFPLTVTSAQKNPTAFYLCASTTRDRAPYGYTFGSGTRLTVV.

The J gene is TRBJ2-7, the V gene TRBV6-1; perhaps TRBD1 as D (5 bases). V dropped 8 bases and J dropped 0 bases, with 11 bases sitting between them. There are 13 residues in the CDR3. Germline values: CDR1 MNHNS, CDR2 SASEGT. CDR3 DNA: TGTGCCAGCGACAGTCTCCACTCCTACGAGCAGTACTTC. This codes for CASDSLHSYEQYF.

CDR3 in DNA: TGTGCCAGCTCACCATCGGGCGGGAGCTCTGGAAACACCATATATTTT. This codes for CASSPSGGSSGNTIYF. The V gene is TRBV18, the J gene TRBJ1-3; D call uncertain. CDR1 is KGHSH, CDR2 LQKENI, per germline. The CDR3 extends over 16 amino acids. V lost 2 bases to trimming and J lost 0 bases, with 11 bases between them. Filled out from reference TRBV18 and TRBJ1-3, the complete variable domain reads NAGVMQNPRHLVRRRGQEARLRCSPMKGHSHVYWYRQLPEEGLKFMVYLQKENIIDESGMPKERFSAEFPKEGPSILRIQQVVRGDSAAYFCASSPSGGSSGNTIYFGEGSWLTVV.

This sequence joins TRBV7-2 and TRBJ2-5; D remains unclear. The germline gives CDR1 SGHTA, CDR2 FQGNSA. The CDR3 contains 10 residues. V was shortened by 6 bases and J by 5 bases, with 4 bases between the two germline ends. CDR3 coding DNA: TGTGCCAGCAGGCGGGAGACCCAGTACTTC. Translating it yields CASRRETQYF.

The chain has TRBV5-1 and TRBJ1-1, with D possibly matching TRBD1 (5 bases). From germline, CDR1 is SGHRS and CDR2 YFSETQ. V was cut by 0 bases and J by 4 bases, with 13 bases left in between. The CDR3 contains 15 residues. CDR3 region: CASSLAVSGGTEAFF. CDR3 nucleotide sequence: TGCGCCAGCAGCTTGGCCGTCTCCGGGGGCACTGAAGCTTTCTTT.

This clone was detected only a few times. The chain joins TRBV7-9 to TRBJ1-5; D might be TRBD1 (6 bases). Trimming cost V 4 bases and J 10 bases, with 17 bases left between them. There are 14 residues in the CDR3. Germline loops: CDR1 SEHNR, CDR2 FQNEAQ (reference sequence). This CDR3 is CASSYGQSSIPQHF. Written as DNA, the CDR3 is TGTGCCAGCAGCTACGGACAGTCCTCAATCCCCCAGCATTTT.

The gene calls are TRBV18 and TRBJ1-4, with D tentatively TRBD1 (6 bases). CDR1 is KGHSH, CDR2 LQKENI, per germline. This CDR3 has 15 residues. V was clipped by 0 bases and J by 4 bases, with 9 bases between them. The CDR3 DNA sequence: TGTGCCAGCTCACCACCGGGGGCTCGTAATGAAAAACTGTTTTTT. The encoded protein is CASSPPGARNEKLFF.

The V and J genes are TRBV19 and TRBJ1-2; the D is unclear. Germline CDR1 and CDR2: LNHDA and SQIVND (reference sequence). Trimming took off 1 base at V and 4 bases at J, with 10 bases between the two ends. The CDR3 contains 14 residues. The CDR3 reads CASSIVEGSYGYTF. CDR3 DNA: TGTGCCAGTAGTATAGTTGAGGGAAGCTATGGCTACACCTTC.

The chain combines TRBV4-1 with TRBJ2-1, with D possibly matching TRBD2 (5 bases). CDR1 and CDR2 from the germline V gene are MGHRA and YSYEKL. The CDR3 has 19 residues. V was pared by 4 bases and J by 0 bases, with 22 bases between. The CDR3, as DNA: TGCGCCAGCAGCCCCCTTGTAGGCGGGTTGGGGATCTCCTACAATGAGCAGTTCTTC. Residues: CASSPLVGGLGISYNEQFF.

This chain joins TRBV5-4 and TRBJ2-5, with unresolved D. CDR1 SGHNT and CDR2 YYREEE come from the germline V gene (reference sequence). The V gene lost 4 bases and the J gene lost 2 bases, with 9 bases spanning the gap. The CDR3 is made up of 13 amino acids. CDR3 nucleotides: TGTGCCAGCAGCCTGCAAGGGCAAGAGACCCAGTACTTC. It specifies CASSLQGQETQYF.

Here the CDR3 DNA reads TGTGCCAGTAGTACCCATTTGACAGGGGGATTTTATGAAAAACTGTTTTTT. Protein sequence: CASSTHLTGGFYEKLFF. The chain uses TRBV19 and TRBJ1-4; 9 bases are a match to TRBD1. Germline trimming cut 4 bases from V and 6 bases from J; bases unmatched to any gene: 12. This CDR3 is 17 amino acids long. In germline, CDR1 is LNHDA, CDR2 SQIVND (reference sequence).

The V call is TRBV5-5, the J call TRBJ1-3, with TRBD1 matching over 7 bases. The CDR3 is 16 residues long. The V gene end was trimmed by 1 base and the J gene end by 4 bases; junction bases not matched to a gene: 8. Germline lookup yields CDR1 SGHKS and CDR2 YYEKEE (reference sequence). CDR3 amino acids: CASSLYTGVQGNTIYF. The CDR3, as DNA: TGTGCCAGCAGCTTGTATACAGGGGTTCAGGGAAACACCATATATTTT.

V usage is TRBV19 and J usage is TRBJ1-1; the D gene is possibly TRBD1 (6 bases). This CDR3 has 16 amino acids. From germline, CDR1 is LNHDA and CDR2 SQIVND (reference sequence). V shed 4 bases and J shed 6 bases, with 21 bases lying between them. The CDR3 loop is CASSRRRRGALPEAFF. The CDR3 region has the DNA TGTGCCAGTAGTAGGAGGAGACGGGGGGCGCTTCCTGAAGCTTTCTTT.

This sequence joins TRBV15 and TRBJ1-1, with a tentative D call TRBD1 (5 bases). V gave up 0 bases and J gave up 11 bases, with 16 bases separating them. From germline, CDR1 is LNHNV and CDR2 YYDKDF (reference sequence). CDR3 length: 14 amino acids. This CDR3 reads CATSRDSPTVVAFF. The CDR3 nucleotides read TGTGCCACCAGCAGAGATTCCCCGACAGTCGTGGCTTTCTTT.

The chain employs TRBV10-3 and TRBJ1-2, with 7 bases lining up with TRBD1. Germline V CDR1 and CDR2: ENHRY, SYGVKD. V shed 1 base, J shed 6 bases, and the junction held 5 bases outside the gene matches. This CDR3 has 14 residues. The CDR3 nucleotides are TGTGCCATCAGTGAGTTCGGCACAGGGGATGGCTACACCTTC. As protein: CAISEFGTGDGYTF.

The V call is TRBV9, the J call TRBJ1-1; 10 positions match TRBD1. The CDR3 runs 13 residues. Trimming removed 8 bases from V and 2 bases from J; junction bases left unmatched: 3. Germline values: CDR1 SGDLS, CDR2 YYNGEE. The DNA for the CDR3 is TGTGCCAGTGGGACAGGGGCAAACACTGAAGCTTTCTTT. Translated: CASGTGANTEAFF. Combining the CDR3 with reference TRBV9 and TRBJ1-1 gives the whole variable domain DSGVTQTPKHLITATGQRVTLRCSPRSGDLSVYWYQQSLDQGLQFLIQYYNGEERAKGNILERFSAQQFPDLHSELNLSSLELGDSALYFCASGTGANTEAFFGQGTRLTVV.

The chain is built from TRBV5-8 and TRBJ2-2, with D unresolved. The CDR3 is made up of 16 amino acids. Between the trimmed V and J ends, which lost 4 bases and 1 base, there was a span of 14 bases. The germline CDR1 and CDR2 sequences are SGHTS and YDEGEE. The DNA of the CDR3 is TGTGCCAGCAGCCGGTGGATGGTACAGAACACCGGGGAGCTGTTTTTT. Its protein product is CASSRWMVQNTGELFF.

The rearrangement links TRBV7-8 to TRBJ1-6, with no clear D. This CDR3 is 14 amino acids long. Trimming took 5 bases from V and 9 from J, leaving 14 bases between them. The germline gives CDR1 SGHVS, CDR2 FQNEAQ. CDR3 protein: CASSTPGVGSPLHF. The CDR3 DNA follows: TGTGCCAGCAGCACTCCGGGAGTTGGTTCACCCCTCCACTTT.

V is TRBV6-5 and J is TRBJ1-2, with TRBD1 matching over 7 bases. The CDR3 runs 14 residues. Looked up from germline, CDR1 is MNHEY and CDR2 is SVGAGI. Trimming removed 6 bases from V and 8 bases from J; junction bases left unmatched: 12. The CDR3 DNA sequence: TGTGCCAGCAGAGCGGACAGGTTTTTTAGAGGCTACACCTTC. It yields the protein CASRADRFFRGYTF.

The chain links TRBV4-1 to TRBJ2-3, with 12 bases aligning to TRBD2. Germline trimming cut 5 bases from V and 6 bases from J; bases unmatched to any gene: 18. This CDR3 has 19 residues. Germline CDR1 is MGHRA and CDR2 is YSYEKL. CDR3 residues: CASSSRLAGVSVGVDTQYF. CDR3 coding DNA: TGCGCCAGCAGCTCCAGACTAGCGGGGGTTTCCGTCGGTGTGGATACGCAGTATTTT.

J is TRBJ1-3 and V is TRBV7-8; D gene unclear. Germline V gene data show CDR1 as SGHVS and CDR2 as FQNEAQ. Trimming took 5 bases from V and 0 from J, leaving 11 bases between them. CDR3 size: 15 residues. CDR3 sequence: CASSPRTGSGNTIYF. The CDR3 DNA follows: TGTGCCAGCAGCCCCCGGACGGGCTCTGGAAACACCATATATTTT.

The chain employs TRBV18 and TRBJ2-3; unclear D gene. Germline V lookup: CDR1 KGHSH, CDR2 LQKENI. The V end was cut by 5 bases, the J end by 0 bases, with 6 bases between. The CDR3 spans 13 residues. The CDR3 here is CASSFYSTDTQYF. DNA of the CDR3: TGTGCCAGCTCATTTTACAGCACAGATACGCAGTATTTT.

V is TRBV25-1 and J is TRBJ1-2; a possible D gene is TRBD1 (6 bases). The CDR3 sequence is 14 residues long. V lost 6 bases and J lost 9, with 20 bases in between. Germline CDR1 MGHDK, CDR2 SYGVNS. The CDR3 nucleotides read TGTGCCAGCAGCGGGGTAGGGGGGACCGCGAGCTACACCTTC. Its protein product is CASSGVGGTASYTF.

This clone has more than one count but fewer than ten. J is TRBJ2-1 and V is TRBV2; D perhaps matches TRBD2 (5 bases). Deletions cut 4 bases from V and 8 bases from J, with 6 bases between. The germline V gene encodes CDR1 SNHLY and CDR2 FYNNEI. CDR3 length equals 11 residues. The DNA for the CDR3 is TGTGCCAGCAGTGGGGAGTATGAGCAGTTCTTC. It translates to CASSGEYEQFF.

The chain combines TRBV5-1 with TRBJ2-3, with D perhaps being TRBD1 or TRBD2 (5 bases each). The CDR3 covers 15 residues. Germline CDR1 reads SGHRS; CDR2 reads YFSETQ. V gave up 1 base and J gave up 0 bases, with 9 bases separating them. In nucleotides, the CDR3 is TGCGCCAGCAGCTTGACGGGGACCAGCACAGATACGCAGTATTTT. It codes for CASSLTGTSTDTQYF.

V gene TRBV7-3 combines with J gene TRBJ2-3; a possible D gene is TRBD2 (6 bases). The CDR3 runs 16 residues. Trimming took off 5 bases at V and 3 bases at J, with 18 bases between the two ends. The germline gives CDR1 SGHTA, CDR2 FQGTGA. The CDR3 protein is CASSAQGAGWTDTQYF. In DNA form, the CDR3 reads TGTGCCAGCAGCGCCCAAGGGGCGGGATGGACAGATACGCAGTATTTT.